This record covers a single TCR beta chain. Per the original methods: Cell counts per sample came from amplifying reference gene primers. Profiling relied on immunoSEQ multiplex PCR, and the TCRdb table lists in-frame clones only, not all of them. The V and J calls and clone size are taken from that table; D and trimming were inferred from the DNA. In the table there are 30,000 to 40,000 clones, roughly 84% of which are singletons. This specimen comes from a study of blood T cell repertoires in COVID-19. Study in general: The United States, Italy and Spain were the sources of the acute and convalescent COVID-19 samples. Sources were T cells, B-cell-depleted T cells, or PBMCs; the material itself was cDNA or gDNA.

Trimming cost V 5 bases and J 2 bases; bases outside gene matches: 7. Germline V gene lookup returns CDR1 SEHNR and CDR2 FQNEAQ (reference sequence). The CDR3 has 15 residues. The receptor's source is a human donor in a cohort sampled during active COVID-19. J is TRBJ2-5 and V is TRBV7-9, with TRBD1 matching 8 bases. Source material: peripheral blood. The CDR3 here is CASSQGQGTQETQYF. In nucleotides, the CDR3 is TGTGCCAGCAGCCAAGGACAGGGAACACAAGAGACCCAGTACTTC.